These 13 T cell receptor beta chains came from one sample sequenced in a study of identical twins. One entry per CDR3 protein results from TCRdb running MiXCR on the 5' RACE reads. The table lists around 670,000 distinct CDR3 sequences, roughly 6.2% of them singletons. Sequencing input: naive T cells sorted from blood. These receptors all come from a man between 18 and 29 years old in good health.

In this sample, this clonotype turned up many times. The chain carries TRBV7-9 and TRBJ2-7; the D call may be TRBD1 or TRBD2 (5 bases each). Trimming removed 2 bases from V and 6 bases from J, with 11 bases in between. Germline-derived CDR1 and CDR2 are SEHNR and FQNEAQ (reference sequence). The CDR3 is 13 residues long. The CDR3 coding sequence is TGTGCCAGCAGCTTATTACCGAGGGGCGAGCAGTACTTC. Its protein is CASSLLPRGEQYF.

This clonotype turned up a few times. This chain's CDR3 is CASNKNTGELFF. For the CDR3, the DNA is TGCGCCAGCAACAAAAACACCGGGGAGCTGTTTTTT. The J gene is TRBJ2-2, the V gene TRBV5-1; D gene unclear. Trimming left V 6 bases short and J 2 bases short, with 5 bases between. Germline values: CDR1 SGHRS, CDR2 YFSETQ. The CDR3 runs 12 residues. Complete variable domain (other parts from reference TRBV5-1 and TRBJ2-2): KAGVTQTPRYLIKTRGQQVTLSCSPISGHRSVSWYQQTPGQGLQFLFEYFSETQRNKGNFPGRFSGRQFSNSRSEMNVSTLELGDSALYLCASNKNTGELFFGEGSRLTVL.

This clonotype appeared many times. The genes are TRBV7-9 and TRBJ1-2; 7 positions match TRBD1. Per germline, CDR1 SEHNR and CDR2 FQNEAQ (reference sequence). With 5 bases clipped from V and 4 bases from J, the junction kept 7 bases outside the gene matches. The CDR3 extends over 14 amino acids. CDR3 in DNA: TGTGCCAGCAGCCCCGGTGGGACAGTCTATGGCTACACCTTC. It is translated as CASSPGGTVYGYTF. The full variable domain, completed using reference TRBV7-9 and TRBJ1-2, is DTGVSQNPRHKITKRGQNVTFRCDPISEHNRLYWYRQTLGQGPEFLTYFQNEAQLEKSRLLSDRFSAERPKGSFSTLEIQRTEQGDSAMYLCASSPGGTVYGYTFGSGTRLTVV.

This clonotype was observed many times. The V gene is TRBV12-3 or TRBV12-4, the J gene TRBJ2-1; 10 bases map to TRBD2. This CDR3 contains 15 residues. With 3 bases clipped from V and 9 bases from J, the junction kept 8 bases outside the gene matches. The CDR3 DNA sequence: TGTGCCAGCAGTTTGGTGTCTAGCGGGAGTGTTGAGCAGTTCTTC. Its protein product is CASSLVSSGSVEQFF.

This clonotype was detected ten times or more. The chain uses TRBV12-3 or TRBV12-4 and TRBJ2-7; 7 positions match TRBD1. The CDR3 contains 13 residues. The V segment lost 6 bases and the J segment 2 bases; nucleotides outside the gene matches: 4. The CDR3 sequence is CASSYRGTYEQYV. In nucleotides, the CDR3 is TGTGCCAGCAGCTACAGGGGAACCTACGAGCAGTACGTC.

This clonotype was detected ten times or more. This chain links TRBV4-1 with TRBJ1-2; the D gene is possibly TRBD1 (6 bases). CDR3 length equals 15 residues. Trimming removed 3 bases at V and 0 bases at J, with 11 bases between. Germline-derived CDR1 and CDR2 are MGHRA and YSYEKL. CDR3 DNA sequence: TGCGCCAGCAGCCACCCGGACAGACCTAACTATGGCTACACCTTC. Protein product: CASSHPDRPNYGYTF.

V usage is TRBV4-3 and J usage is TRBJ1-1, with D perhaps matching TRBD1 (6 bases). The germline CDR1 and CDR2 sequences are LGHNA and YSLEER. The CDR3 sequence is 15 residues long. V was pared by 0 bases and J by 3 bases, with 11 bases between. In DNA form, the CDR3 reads TGCGCCAGCAGCCAAGACGGGGGCCGCGACACTGAAGCTTTCTTT. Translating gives CASSQDGGRDTEAFF.

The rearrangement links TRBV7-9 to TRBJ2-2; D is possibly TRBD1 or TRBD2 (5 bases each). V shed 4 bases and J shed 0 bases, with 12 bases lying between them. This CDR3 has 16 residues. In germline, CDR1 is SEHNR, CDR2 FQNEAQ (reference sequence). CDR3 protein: CASSSAGTPNTGELFF. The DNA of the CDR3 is TGTGCCAGCAGCTCCGCAGGGACCCCGAACACCGGGGAGCTGTTTTTT.

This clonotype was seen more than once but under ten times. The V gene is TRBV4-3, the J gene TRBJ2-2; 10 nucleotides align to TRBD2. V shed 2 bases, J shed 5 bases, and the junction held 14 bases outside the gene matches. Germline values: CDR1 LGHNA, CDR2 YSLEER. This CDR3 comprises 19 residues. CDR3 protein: CASSQNVPELAGETGELFF. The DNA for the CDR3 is TGCGCCAGCAGCCAAAATGTTCCTGAGCTAGCGGGAGAAACCGGGGAGCTGTTTTTT.

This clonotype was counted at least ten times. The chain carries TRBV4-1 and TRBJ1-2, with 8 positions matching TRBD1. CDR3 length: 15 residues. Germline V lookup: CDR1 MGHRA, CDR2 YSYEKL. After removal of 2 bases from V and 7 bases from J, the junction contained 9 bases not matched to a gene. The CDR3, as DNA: TGCGCCAGCAGCCAACCCCGGACAGGGCGAGGTGGCTACACCTTC. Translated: CASSQPRTGRGGYTF.

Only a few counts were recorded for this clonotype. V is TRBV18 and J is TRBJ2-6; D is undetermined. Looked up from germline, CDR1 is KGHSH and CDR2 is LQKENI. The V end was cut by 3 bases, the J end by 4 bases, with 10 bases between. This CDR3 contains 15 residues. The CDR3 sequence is CASSPGRAGANVLTF. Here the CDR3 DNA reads TGTGCCAGCTCACCTGGACGGGCCGGGGCCAACGTCCTGACTTTC.

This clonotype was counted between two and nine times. The CDR3 bases are TGTGCCAGCTCACCTATACAGGGGAGCACAGATACGCAGTATTTT. Translation gives CASSPIQGSTDTQYF. The V gene is TRBV18, the J gene TRBJ2-3; 7 bases match TRBD1. The germline V gene encodes CDR1 KGHSH and CDR2 LQKENI. With 3 bases clipped from V and 0 bases from J, the junction kept 3 bases outside the gene matches. This CDR3 region has 15 residues. The complete variable domain, with remaining parts taken from reference TRBV18 and TRBJ2-3, reads NAGVMQNPRHLVRRRGQEARLRCSPMKGHSHVYWYRQLPEEGLKFMVYLQKENIIDESGMPKERFSAEFPKEGPSILRIQQVVRGDSAAYFCASSPIQGSTDTQYFGPGTRLTVL.

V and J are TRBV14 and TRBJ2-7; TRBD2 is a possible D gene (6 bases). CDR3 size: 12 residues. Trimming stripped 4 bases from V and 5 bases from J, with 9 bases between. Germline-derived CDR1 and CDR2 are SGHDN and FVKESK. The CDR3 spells CASSPGGNEQYF. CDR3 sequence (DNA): TGTGCCAGCAGCCCCGGGGGAAACGAGCAGTACTTC.